These T cell receptor beta chains were read from a single sample in a study of blood T cell repertoires in COVID-19. The table came from immunoSEQ multiplex PCR; TCRdb's copy has only in-frame clones and leaves some out. The data hold under 200,000 clones, with approximately 80% observed a single time. Sequences were obtained from PBMCs or T cells enriched from blood (not recorded which). The receptors were sampled from a man aged 45-60 years who had recovered from COVID-19. Both conserved end residues are part of each CDR3. A D gene is named only where the DNA matches it firmly. Clone sizes are given selectively: once, few, many, or a class where the clone is expanded.

J | size | V | length | D | DNA | CDR3
TRBJ2-5 | . | TRBV7-9 | 14 | . | TGTGCCAGCAGCCCCGGGATCTCCCAAGAGACCCAGTACTTC | CASSPGISQETQYF
TRBJ2-2 | . | TRBV7-9 | 15 | . | TGTGCCAGCAGTCTAGACGGCGAGAACACCGGGGAGCTGTTTTTT | CASSLDGENTGELFF
TRBJ1-1 | . | TRBV7-3 | 13 | . | TGTGCCAGCAGCAGGACAGTGAACACTGAAGCTTTCTTT | CASSRTVNTEAFF
TRBJ1-5 | . | TRBV28 | 14 | . | TGTGCCAGCAGCCCGGGACACTCTTTGAGGCCCCAGCATTTT | CASSPGHSLRPQHF
TRBJ2-2 | once | TRBV7-3 | 13 | . | TGTGCCAGCAGCTTAGAGAATTGGGCCGAGCTGTTTTTT | CASSLENWAELFF
TRBJ2-1 | . | TRBV2 | 14 | TRBD1 | TGTGCCAGTACACGCGGACAGGGTAACAATGAGCAGTTCTTC | CASTRGQGNNEQFF
TRBJ2-4 | . | TRBV4-2 | 13 | TRBD1 | TGTGCCAGCAGCCCGCCGGGACAGAGGCTTCAGTACTTC | CASSPPGQRLQYF
TRBJ2-3 | . | TRBV4-2 | 16 | TRBD2 | TGTGCCAGCAGCCAAGAAACCGGGACTAGCAGAGATACGCAGTATTTT | CASSQETGTSRDTQYF
TRBJ2-2 | . | TRBV6-4 | 13 | . | TGTGCCAGCAGGCCACAAAACACCGGGGAGCTGTTTTTT | CASRPQNTGELFF
TRBJ2-5 | once | TRBV6-1 | 17 | . | TGTGCCAGCAGTGAAGAGGAAGGGCACGGTCAGGGGGAGACCCAGTACTTC | CASSEEEGHGQGETQYF
TRBJ2-7 | . | TRBV27 | 15 | TRBD1 | TGTGCCAGCAGTTTATCCGGACAGGGGGTCGACGAGCAGTACTTC | CASSLSGQGVDEQYF
TRBJ2-1 | . | TRBV18 | 15 | . | TGTGCCAGCTCACCTAAGCGGTTACCCTACAATGAGCAGTTCTTC | CASSPKRLPYNEQFF
TRBJ1-6 | . | TRBV28 | 14 | . | TGTGCCAGCAGTTCCTGGGAGGGTAATTCACCCCTCCACTTT | CASSSWEGNSPLHF
TRBJ2-2 | . | TRBV7-3 | 16 | TRBD1 | TGTGCCAGCAGCCCCCGACAGGGGTCCGTCGCCGGGGAGCTGTTTTTT | CASSPRQGSVAGELFF
TRBJ2-2 | . | TRBV6-4 | 19 | TRBD2 | TGTGCCAGCAGGACGGCGGGACTAGCGGAAGAATTTAACACCGGGGAGCTGTTTTTT | CASRTAGLAEEFNTGELFF
TRBJ2-3 | . | TRBV27 | 16 | TRBD1 | TGTGCCAGCAGTGGGGGGAGCGGGACAGGGAGGGATACGCAGTATTTT | CASSGGSGTGRDTQYF
TRBJ2-3 | . | TRBV7-6 | 16 | TRBD1 | TGTGCCAGCAGCTCAGACAGGGGGCCGAGCACAGATACGCAGTATTTT | CASSSDRGPSTDTQYF
TRBJ1-2 | . | TRBV19 | 12 | . | TGTGCCAGTGGGAGCGGGTTGAATGGCTACACCTTC | CASGSGLNGYTF
TRBJ2-7 | . | TRBV6-5 | 14 | TRBD1 | TGTGCCAGCAGGGATAACAGGGGGCTAGGCGAGCAGTACTTC | CASRDNRGLGEQYF
TRBJ2-1 | few | TRBV19 | 12 | . | TGTGCCAGTAGTATTGGGCTTAATGAGCAGTTCTTC | CASSIGLNEQFF
TRBJ1-2 | . | TRBV28 | 12 | TRBD1 | TGTGCCAGCAGTTTAAACAGGGGTAGCTACACCTTC | CASSLNRGSYTF
TRBJ2-7 | . | TRBV6-5 | 14 | TRBD2 | TGTGCCAGCAGTTACTCCCCAGCGGGAGGGCCCCAGTACTTC | CASSYSPAGGPQYF
TRBJ1-5 | . | TRBV28 | 16 | TRBD1 | TGTGCCAGCAGTCCTCCACCTCGGGACAGGGACCCGCCCCAGCATTTT | CASSPPPRDRDPPQHF
TRBJ1-5 | . | TRBV11-2 | 15 | TRBD1 | TGTGCCAGCAGCTTTGCCCAGGGGGGCAATCAGCCCCAGCATTTT | CASSFAQGGNQPQHF
TRBJ2-4 | . | TRBV12-3/TRBV12-4 | 13 | . | TGTGCCAGCAGCCTAATGCCCAAAAACATTCAGTACTTC | CASSLMPKNIQYF
TRBJ2-7 | . | TRBV6-6 | 12 | TRBD1 | TGTGCCAGCAGTTACCTGACAGGGGAGCAGTACTTC | CASSYLTGEQYF
TRBJ2-5 | . | TRBV4-1 | 13 | . | TGCGCCAGCAGCCAAGGGCAGCAAGAGACCCAGTACTTC | CASSQGQQETQYF
TRBJ1-1 | . | TRBV6-5 | 14 | . | TGTGCCAGCAGTTCGCACAGGGCTGTCACTGAAGCTTTCTTT | CASSSHRAVTEAFF
TRBJ2-1 | . | TRBV3-1/TRBV3-2 | 18 | . | TGTGCCAGCAGCCGGGTCTCTCGGACTCTCCAGGGGTACAATGAGCAGTTCTTC | CASSRVSRTLQGYNEQFF
TRBJ2-5 | . | TRBV27 | 17 | TRBD2 | TGTGCCAGCAGTTTGACTAGCGGGAGGGCCTCTTGGGAGACCCAGTACTTC | CASSLTSGRASWETQYF
TRBJ1-2 | . | TRBV7-2 | 14 | TRBD1 | TGTGCCAGCGCAAGGGACAGGGTCACGCTCGGCTACACCTTC | CASARDRVTLGYTF
TRBJ2-1 | . | TRBV6-1 | 12 | . | TGTGCCAGCAGTGAAGCGCGAGGCGAGCAGTTCTTC | CASSEARGEQFF
TRBJ2-7 | . | TRBV6-5 | 14 | TRBD1 | TGTGCCAGCAGTTACCGAGGACAGGTATACGAGCAGTACTTC | CASSYRGQVYEQYF
TRBJ2-3 | . | TRBV10-2 | 14 | TRBD2 | TGCGCCAGCACCAGCGGGAACGCTGGAGATACGCAGTATTTT | CASTSGNAGDTQYF
TRBJ1-1 | . | TRBV29-1 | 14 | . | TGCAGCGTCCAACCGAGAGGGGGGGGGACTGAAGCTTTCTTT | CSVQPRGGGTEAFF
TRBJ2-7 | . | TRBV7-2 | 15 | TRBD2 | TGTGCCAGCAGCTCCTGGACTAGCGGGAACTACGAGCAGTACTTC | CASSSWTSGNYEQYF
TRBJ2-2 | . | TRBV7-6 | 16 | . | TGTGCCAGCAGCTTAGAAGCGAGAGCCACCACCGGGGAGCTGTTTTTT | CASSLEARATTGELFF
TRBJ1-4 | once | TRBV6-5 | 15 | . | TGTGCCAGCAGTTACCTGGGAGGTATTAATGAAAAACTGTTTTTT | CASSYLGGINEKLFF
TRBJ2-7 | . | TRBV29-1 | 13 | . | TGCAGCGTATCCTCTAAGTTCGAGAACGAGCAGTACTTC | CSVSSKFENEQYF
TRBJ1-2 | . | TRBV2 | 15 | . | TGTGCCAGCACCCGCCAGGGGCAGGCGGAATATGGCTACACCTTC | CASTRQGQAEYGYTF
TRBJ1-1 | . | TRBV7-8 | 17 | TRBD1 | TGTGCCAGCAGCTTAGCGCCGCCGGGACAGGTGAACACTGAAGCTTTCTTT | CASSLAPPGQVNTEAFF
TRBJ2-7 | few | TRBV5-5 | 14 | TRBD1 | TGTGCCAGCAGCTTAAACAGGGGGCAGAGCGAGCAGTACTTC | CASSLNRGQSEQYF